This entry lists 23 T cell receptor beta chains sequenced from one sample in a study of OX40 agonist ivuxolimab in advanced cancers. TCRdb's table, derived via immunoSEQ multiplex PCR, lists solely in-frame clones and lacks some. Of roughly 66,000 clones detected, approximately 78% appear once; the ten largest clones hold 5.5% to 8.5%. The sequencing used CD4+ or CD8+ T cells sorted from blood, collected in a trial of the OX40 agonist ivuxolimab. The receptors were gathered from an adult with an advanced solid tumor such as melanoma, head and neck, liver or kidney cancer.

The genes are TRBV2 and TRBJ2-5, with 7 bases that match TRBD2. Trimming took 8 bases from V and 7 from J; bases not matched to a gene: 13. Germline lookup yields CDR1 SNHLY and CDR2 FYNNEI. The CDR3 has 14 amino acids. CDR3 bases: TGTGCCAGCGATGAAAGCGGGGTGGGTGTGACCCAGTACTTC. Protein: CASDESGVGVTQYF.

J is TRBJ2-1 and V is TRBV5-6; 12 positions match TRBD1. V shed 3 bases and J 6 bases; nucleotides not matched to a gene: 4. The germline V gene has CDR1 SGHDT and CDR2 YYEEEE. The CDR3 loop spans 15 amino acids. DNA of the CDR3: TGTGCCAGCAGCTACCGGGACAGGGGGCCCAATGAGCAGTTCTTC. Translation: CASSYRDRGPNEQFF.

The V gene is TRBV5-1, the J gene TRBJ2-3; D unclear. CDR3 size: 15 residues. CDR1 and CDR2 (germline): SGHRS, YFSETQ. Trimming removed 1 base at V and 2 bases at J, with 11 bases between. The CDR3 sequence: CASSLLDSHTDTQYF. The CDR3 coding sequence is TGCGCCAGCAGCTTGTTAGACTCCCACACAGATACGCAGTATTTT. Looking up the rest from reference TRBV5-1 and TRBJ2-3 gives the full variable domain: KAGVTQTPRYLIKTRGQQVTLSCSPISGHRSVSWYQQTPGQGLQFLFEYFSETQRNKGNFPGRFSGRQFSNSRSEMNVSTLELGDSALYLCASSLLDSHTDTQYFGPGTRLTVL.

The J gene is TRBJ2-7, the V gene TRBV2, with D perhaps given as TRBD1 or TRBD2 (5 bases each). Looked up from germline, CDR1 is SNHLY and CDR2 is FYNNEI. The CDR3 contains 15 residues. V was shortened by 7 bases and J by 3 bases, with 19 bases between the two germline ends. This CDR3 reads CASTYPDGGNYEQYF. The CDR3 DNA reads TGTGCCAGCACATACCCTGATGGGGGTAACTACGAGCAGTACTTC.

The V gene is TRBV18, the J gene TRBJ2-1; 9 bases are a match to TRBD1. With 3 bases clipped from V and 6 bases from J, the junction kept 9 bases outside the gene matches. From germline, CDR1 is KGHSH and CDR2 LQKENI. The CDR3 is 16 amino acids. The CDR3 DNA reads TGTGCCAGCTCACCTCTAGGGGGGACAGGGACCAATGAGCAGTTCTTC. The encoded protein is CASSPLGGTGTNEQFF.

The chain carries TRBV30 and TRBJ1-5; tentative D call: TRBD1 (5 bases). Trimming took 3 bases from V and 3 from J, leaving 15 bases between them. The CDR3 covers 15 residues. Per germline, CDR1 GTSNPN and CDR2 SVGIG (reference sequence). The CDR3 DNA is TGTGCCTGGAGCCGACGGGGGACTTACAATCAGCCCCAGCATTTT. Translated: CAWSRRGTYNQPQHF. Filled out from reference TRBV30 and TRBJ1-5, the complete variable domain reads SQTIHQWPATLVQPVGSPLSLECTVEGTSNPNLYWYRQAAGRGLQLLFYSVGIGQISSEVPQNLSASRPQDRQFILSSKKLLLSDSGFYLCAWSRRGTYNQPQHFGDGTRLSIL.

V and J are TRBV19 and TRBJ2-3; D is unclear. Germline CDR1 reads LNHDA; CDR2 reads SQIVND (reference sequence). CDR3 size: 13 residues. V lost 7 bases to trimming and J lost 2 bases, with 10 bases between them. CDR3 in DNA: TGTGCCAGTACCTCGGTCCTCACAGATACGCAGTATTTT. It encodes CASTSVLTDTQYF.

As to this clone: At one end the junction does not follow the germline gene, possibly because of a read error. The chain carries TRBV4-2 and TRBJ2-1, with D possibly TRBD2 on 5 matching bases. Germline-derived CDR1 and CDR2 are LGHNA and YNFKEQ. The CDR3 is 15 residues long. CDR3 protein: CASSQAALDYNGQFF. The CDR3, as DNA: TGTGCCAGCAGCCAAGCCGCACTCGACTACAATGGGCAGTTCTTC.

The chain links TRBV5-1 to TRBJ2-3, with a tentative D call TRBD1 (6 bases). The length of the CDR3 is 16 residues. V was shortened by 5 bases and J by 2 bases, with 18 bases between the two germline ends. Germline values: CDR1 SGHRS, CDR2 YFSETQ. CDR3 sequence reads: CASRLGTLMVTDTQYF. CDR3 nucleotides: TGCGCCAGCAGATTAGGGACACTGATGGTCACAGATACGCAGTATTTT. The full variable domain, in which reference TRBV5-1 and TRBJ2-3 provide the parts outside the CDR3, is KAGVTQTPRYLIKTRGQQVTLSCSPISGHRSVSWYQQTPGQGLQFLFEYFSETQRNKGNFPGRFSGRQFSNSRSEMNVSTLELGDSALYLCASRLGTLMVTDTQYFGPGTRLTVL.

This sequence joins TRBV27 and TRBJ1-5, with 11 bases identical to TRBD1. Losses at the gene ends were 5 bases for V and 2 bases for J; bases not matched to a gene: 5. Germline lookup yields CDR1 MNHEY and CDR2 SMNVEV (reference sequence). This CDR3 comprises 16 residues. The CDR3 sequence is CASSPMGQGGNQPQHF. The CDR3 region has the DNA TGTGCCAGCAGTCCAATGGGACAGGGGGGCAATCAGCCCCAGCATTTT.

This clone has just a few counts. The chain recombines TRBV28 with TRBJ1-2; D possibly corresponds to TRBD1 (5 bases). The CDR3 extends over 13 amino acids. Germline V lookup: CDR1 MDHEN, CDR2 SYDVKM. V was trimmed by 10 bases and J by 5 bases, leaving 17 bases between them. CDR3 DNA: TGTGCCACCGACAGCGAGGGACTTTATGGCTACACCTTC. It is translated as CATDSEGLYGYTF.

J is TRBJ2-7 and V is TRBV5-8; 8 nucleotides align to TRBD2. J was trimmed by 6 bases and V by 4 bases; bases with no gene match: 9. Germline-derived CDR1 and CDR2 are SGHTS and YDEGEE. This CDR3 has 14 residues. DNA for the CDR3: TGTGCCAGCAGCCTGGGGACTAGAACGCTCGAGCAGTACTTC. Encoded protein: CASSLGTRTLEQYF.

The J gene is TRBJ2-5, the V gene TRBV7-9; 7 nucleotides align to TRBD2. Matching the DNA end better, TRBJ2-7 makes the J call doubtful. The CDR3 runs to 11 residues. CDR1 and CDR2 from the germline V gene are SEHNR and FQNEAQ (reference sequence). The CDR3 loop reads CAKPGGDEQYF. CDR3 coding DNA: TGTGCCAAACCTGGGGGGGACGAGCAGTACTTC.

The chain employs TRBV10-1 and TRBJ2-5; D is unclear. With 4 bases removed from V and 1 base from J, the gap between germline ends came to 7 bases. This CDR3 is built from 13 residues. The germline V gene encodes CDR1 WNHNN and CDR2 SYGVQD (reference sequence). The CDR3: CASSGKGQETQYF. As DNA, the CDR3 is TGCGCCAGCAGTGGGAAGGGCCAAGAGACCCAGTACTTC.

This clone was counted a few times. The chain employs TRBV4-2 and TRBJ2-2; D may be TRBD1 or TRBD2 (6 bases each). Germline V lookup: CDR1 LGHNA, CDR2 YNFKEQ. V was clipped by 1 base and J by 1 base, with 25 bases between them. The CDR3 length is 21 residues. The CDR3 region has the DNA TGTGCCAGCAGCCAAGGGCTTAAGCATAAGATCCGGGGGCAGAACACCGGGGAGCTGTTTTTT. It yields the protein CASSQGLKHKIRGQNTGELFF.

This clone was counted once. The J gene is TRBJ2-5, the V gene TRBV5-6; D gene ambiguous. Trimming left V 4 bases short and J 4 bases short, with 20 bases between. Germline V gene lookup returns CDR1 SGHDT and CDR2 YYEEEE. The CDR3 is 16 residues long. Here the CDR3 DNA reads TGTGCCAGCAGCGGAGCCGGCCCTAGGAGCCGAGAGACCCAGTACTTC. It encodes CASSGAGPRSRETQYF.

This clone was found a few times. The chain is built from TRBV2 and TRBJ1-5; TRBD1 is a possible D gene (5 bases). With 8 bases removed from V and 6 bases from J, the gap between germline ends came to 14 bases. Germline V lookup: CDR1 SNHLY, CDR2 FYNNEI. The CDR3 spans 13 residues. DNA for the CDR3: TGTGCCAGCCGGAGGGGATCTGGTCAGCCCCAGCATTTT. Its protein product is CASRRGSGQPQHF.

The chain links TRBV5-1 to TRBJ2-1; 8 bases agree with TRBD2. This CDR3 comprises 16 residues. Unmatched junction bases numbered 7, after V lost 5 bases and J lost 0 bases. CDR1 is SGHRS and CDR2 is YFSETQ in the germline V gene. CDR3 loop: CASRYERGSSYNEQFF. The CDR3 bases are TGCGCCAGCAGATACGAGCGGGGGAGCTCCTACAATGAGCAGTTCTTC.

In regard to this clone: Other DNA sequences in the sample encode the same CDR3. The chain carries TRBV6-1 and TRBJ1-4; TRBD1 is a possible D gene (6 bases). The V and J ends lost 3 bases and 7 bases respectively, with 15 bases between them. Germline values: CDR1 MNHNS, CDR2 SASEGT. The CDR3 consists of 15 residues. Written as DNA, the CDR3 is TGTGCCAGCAGTGAGCCCAGGGGAAGGGGTGAAAAACTGTTTTTT. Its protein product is CASSEPRGRGEKLFF.

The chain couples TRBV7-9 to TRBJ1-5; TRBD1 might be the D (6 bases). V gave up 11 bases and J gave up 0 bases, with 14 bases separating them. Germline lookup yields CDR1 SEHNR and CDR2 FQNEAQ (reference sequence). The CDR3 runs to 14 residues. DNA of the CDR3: TGTGCCCCCCGTCCGGGACATAGCAATCAGCCCCAGCATTTT. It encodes CAPRPGHSNQPQHF.

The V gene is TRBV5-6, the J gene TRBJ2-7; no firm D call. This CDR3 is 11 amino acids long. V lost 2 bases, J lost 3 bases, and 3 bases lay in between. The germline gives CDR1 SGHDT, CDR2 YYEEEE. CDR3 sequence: CASSFRYEQYF. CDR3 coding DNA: TGTGCCAGCAGCTTCCGCTACGAGCAGTACTTC.

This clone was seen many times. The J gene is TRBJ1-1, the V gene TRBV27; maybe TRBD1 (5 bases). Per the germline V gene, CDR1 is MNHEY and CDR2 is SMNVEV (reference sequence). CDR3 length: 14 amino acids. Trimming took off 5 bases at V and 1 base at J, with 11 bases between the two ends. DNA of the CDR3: TGTGCCAGCAGTCTGACAGTCGAGAACACTGAAGCTTTCTTT. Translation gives CASSLTVENTEAFF.

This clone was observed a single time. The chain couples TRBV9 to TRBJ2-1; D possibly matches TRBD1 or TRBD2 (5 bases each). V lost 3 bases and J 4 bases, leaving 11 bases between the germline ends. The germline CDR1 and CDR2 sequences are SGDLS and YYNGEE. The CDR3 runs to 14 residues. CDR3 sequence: CASSGPGPYNEQFF. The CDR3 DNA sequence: TGTGCCAGCAGCGGCCCGGGACCTTACAATGAGCAGTTCTTC.